This T cell receptor (beta chain) was identified in a study of cytomegalovirus exposure and HLA in healthy donors. Study-wide findings and caveats: TCR beta V- and J-gene trimming was later associated with a missense DCLRE1C variant.

Germline CDR1 and CDR2: SGHNT and YYREEE (reference sequence). There are 15 residues in the CDR3. V lost 3 bases to trimming and J lost 8 bases; unmatched junction nucleotides: 11. It was with 60 Vbeta and 13 Jbeta primers that the PCR ran. Profiling relied on immunoSEQ multiplex PCR, and the TCRdb table lists in-frame clones only, not all of them. The table for this sample gives roughly 70,000 clones. Comments on this clone: Its antigen is unidentified.

The origin of this receptor is a female donor in good health and CMV-seropositive. The rearrangement joins TRBV5-4 to TRBJ1-2; 9 nucleotides agree with TRBD1. What was sequenced was PBMCs. The CDR3 loop reads CASSWDPGQGSGYTF. CDR3 coding DNA: TGTGCCAGCAGCTGGGATCCGGGACAGGGATCCGGCTACACCTTC.